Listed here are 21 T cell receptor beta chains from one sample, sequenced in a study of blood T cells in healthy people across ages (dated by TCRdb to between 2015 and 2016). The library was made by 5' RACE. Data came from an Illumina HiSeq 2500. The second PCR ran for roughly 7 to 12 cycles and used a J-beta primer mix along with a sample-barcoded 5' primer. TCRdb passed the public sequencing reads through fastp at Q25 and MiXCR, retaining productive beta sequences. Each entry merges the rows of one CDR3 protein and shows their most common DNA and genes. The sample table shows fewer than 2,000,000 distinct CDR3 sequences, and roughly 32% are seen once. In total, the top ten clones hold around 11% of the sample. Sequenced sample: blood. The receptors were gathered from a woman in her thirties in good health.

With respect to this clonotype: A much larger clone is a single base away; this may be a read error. The CDR3 nucleotides read TGTGCCACCAGCAGAGAGGACAGGGCCTACGAGCAGTTCTTC. Translated, it gives CATSREDRAYEQFF. The chain is built from TRBV15 and TRBJ2-1; 8 nucleotides line up with TRBD1. This CDR3 spans 14 amino acids. Trimming at V came to 0 bases and at J to 10 bases, leaving 5 bases not matched to a gene. Germline CDR1 and CDR2: LNHNV and YYDKDF (reference sequence).

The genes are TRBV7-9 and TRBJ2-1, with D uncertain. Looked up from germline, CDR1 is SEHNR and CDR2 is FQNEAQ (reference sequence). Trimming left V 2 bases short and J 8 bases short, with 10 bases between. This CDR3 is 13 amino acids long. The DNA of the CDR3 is TGTGCCAGCAGCTTATCGGTGGCGGATGAGCAGTTCTTC. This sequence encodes CASSLSVADEQFF.

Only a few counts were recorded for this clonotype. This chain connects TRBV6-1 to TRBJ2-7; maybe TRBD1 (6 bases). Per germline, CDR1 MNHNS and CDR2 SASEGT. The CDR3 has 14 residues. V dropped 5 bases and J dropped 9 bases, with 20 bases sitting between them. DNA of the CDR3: TGTGCCAGCAGTAATTATCGGGACACCCCTGGGCAGTACTTC. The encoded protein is CASSNYRDTPGQYF.

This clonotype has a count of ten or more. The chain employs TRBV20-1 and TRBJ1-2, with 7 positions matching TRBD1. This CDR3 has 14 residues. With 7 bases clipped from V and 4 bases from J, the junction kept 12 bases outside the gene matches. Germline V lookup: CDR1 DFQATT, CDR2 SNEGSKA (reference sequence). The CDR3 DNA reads TGCAGTGGATATACAGGGGATTCTTCCTATGGCTACACCTTC. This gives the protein CSGYTGDSSYGYTF.

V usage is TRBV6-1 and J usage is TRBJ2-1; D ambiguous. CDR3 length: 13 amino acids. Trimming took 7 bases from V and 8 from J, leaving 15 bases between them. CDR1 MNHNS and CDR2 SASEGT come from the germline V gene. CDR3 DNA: TGTGCCAGCAAGTCGACCCCAATGGATGAGCAGTTCTTC. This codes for CASKSTPMDEQFF.

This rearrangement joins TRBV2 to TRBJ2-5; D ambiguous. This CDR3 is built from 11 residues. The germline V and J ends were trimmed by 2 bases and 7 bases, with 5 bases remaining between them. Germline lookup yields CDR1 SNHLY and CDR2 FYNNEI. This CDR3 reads CASSEKVTQYF. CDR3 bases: TGTGCCAGCAGTGAAAAGGTGACCCAGTACTTC.

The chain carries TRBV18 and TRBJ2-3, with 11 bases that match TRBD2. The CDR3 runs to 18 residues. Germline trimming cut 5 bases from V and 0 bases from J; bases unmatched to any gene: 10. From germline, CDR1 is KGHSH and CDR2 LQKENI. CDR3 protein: CASSSLSGRAASTDTQYF. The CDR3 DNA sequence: TGTGCCAGCTCATCCCTTAGCGGGAGGGCCGCGAGCACAGATACGCAGTATTTT. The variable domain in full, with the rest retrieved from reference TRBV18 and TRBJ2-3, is NAGVMQNPRHLVRRRGQEARLRCSPMKGHSHVYWYRQLPEEGLKFMVYLQKENIIDESGMPKERFSAEFPKEGPSILRIQQVVRGDSAAYFCASSSLSGRAASTDTQYFGPGTRLTVL.

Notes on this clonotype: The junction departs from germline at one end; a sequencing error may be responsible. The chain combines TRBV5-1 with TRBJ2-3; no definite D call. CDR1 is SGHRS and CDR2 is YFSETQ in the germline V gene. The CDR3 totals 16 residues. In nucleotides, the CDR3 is TGCACCAGCAGCTCCGGGTGGACCCGTAGCACAGATACGCAGTATTTT. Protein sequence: CTSSSGWTRSTDTQYF.

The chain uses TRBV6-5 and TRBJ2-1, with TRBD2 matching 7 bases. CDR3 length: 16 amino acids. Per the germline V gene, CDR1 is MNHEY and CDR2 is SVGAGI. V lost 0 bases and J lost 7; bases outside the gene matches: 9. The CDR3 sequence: CASSYSWVAGVNEQFF. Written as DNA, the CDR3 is TGTGCCAGCAGTTACTCGTGGGTAGCGGGCGTTAATGAGCAGTTCTTC.

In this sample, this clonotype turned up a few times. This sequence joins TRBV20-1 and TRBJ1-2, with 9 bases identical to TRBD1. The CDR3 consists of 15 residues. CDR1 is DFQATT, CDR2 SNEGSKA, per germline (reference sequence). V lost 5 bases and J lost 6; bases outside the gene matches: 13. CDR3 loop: CSAGRSGTGKDGYTF. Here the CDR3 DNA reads TGCAGTGCTGGAAGGTCCGGGACAGGGAAGGATGGCTACACCTTC.

DNA of the CDR3: TGTGCCAGCAGGGGGGACAAGGCGACCCAGTACTTC. It is translated as CASRGDKATQYF. The chain has TRBV2 and TRBJ2-5; perhaps TRBD1 as D (6 bases). The CDR3 has 12 residues. Trimming stripped 6 bases from V and 7 bases from J, with 12 bases between. Looked up from germline, CDR1 is SNHLY and CDR2 is FYNNEI.

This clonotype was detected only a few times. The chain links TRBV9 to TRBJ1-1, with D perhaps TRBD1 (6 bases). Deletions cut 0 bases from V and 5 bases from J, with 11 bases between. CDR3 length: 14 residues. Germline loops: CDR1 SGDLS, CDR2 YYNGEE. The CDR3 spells CASSVEGGWTEAFF. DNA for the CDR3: TGTGCCAGCAGCGTAGAAGGGGGATGGACTGAAGCTTTCTTT. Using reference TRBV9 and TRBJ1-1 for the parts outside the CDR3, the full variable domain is DSGVTQTPKHLITATGQRVTLRCSPRSGDLSVYWYQQSLDQGLQFLIQYYNGEERAKGNILERFSAQQFPDLHSELNLSSLELGDSALYFCASSVEGGWTEAFFGQGTRLTVV.

The CDR3 spells CASSLAPAGGLFF. CDR3 sequence (DNA): TGCGCCAGCAGCTTGGCCCCAGCGGGGGGTCTGTTCTTC. The J gene is TRBJ2-1, the V gene TRBV5-1, with 9 nucleotides matching TRBD2. Germline V gene sequence: CDR1 SGHRS, CDR2 YFSETQ. This CDR3 comprises 13 residues. Germline trimming cut 0 bases from V and 15 bases from J; bases unmatched to any gene: 7.

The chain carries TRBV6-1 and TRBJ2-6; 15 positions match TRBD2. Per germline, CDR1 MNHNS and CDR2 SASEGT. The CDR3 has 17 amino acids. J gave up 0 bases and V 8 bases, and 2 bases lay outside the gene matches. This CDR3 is CASGTSGRSSGANVLTF. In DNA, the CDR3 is TGTGCCAGCGGGACTAGCGGGAGGAGCTCTGGGGCCAACGTCCTGACTTTC.

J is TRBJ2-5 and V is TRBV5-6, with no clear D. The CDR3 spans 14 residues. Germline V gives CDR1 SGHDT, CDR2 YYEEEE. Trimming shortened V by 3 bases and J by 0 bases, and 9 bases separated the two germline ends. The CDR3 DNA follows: TGTGCCAGCAGCTATAACATGTACCAAGAGACCCAGTACTTC. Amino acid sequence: CASSYNMYQETQYF.

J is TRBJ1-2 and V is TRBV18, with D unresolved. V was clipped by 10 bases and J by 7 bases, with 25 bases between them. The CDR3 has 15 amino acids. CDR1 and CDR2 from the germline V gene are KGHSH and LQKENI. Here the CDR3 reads CAISFGEVLLGGYTF. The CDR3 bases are TGTGCCATTTCCTTCGGGGAGGTCCTCTTGGGTGGCTACACCTTC.

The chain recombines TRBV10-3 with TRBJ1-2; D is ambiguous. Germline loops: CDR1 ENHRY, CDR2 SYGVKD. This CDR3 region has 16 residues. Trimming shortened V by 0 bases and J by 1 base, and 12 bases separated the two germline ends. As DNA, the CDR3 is TGTGCCATCAGTGAGTCGACGGGGAGGAGTAACTATGGCTACACCTTC. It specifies CAISESTGRSNYGYTF.

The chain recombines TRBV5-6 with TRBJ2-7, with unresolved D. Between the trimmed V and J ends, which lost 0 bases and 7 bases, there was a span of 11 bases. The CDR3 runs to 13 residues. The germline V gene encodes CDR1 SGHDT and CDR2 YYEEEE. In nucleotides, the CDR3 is TGTGCCAGCAGCTTGGTTCGCGAAGATGAGCAGTACTTC. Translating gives CASSLVREDEQYF.

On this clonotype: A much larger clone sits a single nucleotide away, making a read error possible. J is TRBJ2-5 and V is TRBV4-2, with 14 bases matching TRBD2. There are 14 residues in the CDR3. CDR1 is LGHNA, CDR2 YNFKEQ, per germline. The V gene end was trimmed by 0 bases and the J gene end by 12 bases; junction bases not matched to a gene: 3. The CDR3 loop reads CASSQDQGLAGEYF. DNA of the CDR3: TGTGCCAGCAGCCAAGATCAGGGACTAGCGGGAGAGTACTTC.

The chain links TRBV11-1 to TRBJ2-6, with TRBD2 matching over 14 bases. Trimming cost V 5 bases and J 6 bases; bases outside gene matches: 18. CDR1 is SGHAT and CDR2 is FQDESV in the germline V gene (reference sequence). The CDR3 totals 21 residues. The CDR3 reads CASSLRRSGLAGVEVANVLTF. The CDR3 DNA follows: TGTGCCAGCAGCCTAAGACGTTCGGGACTAGCGGGAGTCGAGGTGGCCAACGTCCTGACTTTC.

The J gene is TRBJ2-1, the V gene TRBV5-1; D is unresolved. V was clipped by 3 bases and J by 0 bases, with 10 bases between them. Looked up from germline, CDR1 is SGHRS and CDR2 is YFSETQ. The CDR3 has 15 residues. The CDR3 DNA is TGCGCCAGCAGCTCCACGGCAGACTCCTACAATGAGCAGTTCTTC. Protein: CASSSTADSYNEQFF.